These T cell receptor beta chains were read from a single sample in a study of T cell repertoires in cytomegalovirus infection. TCRdb redid the calling of the reads with MiXCR, one entry per CDR3 protein. The sample lists some 800,000 distinct CDR3 sequences; less than 35% were seen once. Antigen specificity for these receptors is unknown. This specimen was cultured CD8+ T cells from PBMCs, taken from culture after CMV antigen stimulation. The receptor source for this set is a human donor in good health (CMV status not recorded). Some clones in this sample may be carry-over from other donors' samples. The CDR3 runs from the conserved cysteine through the conserved F or W. The order of the fields is D gene, clone size, CDR3 length, V gene, J gene, CDR3 DNA, CDR3 protein. The D gene is left open where the match is weak. Expanded clones are given a class, and other clones once, few, many or no size at all.

d_call: .
clone_size: many
cdr3_length: 14
v_call: TRBV7-6
j_call: TRBJ2-5
cdr3_nt: TGTGCCAGCAGCTTAAGCGACTCCCAAGAGACCCAGTACTTC
cdr3_aa: CASSLSDSQETQYF

d_call: .
clone_size: .
cdr3_length: 13
v_call: TRBV10-3
j_call: TRBJ1-2
cdr3_nt: TGTGCCATCAGCCCCGGACAGACCTATGGCTACACCTTC
cdr3_aa: CAISPGQTYGYTF

d_call: TRBD1
clone_size: .
cdr3_length: 14
v_call: TRBV2
j_call: TRBJ2-5
cdr3_nt: TGTGCCAGCAGAGCCAGGGGGCGCTTAGAGACCCAGTACTTC
cdr3_aa: CASRARGRLETQYF

d_call: TRBD2
clone_size: many
cdr3_length: 17
v_call: TRBV7-2
j_call: TRBJ2-5
cdr3_nt: TGTGCCAGCAGCTTTAGGGCCCTTAGCGGGGGGGCTGAGACCCAGTACTTC
cdr3_aa: CASSFRALSGGAETQYF

d_call: TRBD1
clone_size: .
cdr3_length: 15
v_call: TRBV28
j_call: TRBJ2-7
cdr3_nt: TGTGCCAGCAGTCCTGGGACAGTGATCTCCTACGAGCAGTACTTC
cdr3_aa: CASSPGTVISYEQYF

d_call: .
clone_size: .
cdr3_length: 13
v_call: TRBV10-3
j_call: TRBJ1-6
cdr3_nt: TGTGCCATCAAACGGGGCGATAATTCACCCCTCCACTTT
cdr3_aa: CAIKRGDNSPLHF

d_call: .
clone_size: .
cdr3_length: 14
v_call: TRBV27
j_call: TRBJ2-2
cdr3_nt: TGTGCCAGCCTGGGGCAGGGTTTGATCGGGGAGCTGTTTTTT
cdr3_aa: CASLGQGLIGELFF

d_call: .
clone_size: few
cdr3_length: 15
v_call: TRBV7-8
j_call: TRBJ1-2
cdr3_nt: TGTGCCAGCAGCTTCCGGGACCACCTTAACTATGGCTACACCTTC
cdr3_aa: CASSFRDHLNYGYTF

d_call: TRBD2
clone_size: .
cdr3_length: 14
v_call: TRBV9
j_call: TRBJ2-1
cdr3_nt: TGTGCCAGCAGCGCGGGACTAGCGGGGGGAATGCAGTTCTTC
cdr3_aa: CASSAGLAGGMQFF

d_call: TRBD1
clone_size: .
cdr3_length: 14
v_call: TRBV11-2
j_call: TRBJ2-7
cdr3_nt: TGTGCCAGCAGCCAGGGACAGGGACGGTACGAGCAGTACTTC
cdr3_aa: CASSQGQGRYEQYF

d_call: .
clone_size: many
cdr3_length: 13
v_call: TRBV2
j_call: TRBJ2-7
cdr3_nt: TGTGCCAGCAGTTGGAGACAGACCTACGAGCAGTACTTC
cdr3_aa: CASSWRQTYEQYF

d_call: .
clone_size: few
cdr3_length: 13
v_call: TRBV19
j_call: TRBJ2-1
cdr3_nt: TGTGCCAGTAGTATTGGAAAGGTATCCGAGCAGTTCTTC
cdr3_aa: CASSIGKVSEQFF

d_call: .
clone_size: .
cdr3_length: 13
v_call: TRBV7-6
j_call: TRBJ2-1
cdr3_nt: TGTGCCAGCGGGCAGGGGCTACAATGGGAGCAGTTCTTC
cdr3_aa: CASGQGLQWEQFF

d_call: .
clone_size: .
cdr3_length: 15
v_call: TRBV11-1
j_call: TRBJ2-1
cdr3_nt: TGTGCCAGCAGCTTAGCCCTCCCGGGTATCAATGAGCAGTTCTTC
cdr3_aa: CASSLALPGINEQFF

d_call: .
clone_size: .
cdr3_length: 17
v_call: TRBV14
j_call: TRBJ2-5
cdr3_nt: TGTGCCAGCAGCCAAGGGGAGGAAGCCCTGAGCCAAGAGACCCAGTACTTC
cdr3_aa: CASSQGEEALSQETQYF

d_call: .
clone_size: .
cdr3_length: 17
v_call: TRBV19
j_call: TRBJ2-1
cdr3_nt: TGTGCCAGTAGTATATTGAAGGGAAAATACTCCTACAATGAGCAGTTCTTC
cdr3_aa: CASSILKGKYSYNEQFF

d_call: .
clone_size: many
cdr3_length: 16
v_call: TRBV7-8
j_call: TRBJ1-1
cdr3_nt: TGTGCCAGCAGCCGAACAGGTGCTTTGAGGAACACTGAAGCTTTCTTT
cdr3_aa: CASSRTGALRNTEAFF

d_call: TRBD1
clone_size: .
cdr3_length: 15
v_call: TRBV6-1
j_call: TRBJ2-5
cdr3_nt: TGTGCCAGCAGTTCCGTTACAGGGGTCGGGGAGACCCAGTACTTC
cdr3_aa: CASSSVTGVGETQYF

d_call: TRBD1
clone_size: .
cdr3_length: 17
v_call: TRBV27
j_call: TRBJ1-6
cdr3_nt: TGTGCCAGCAGTTTCCGCCGGGGACAGGGGCCCGGTTCACCCCTCCACTTT
cdr3_aa: CASSFRRGQGPGSPLHF

d_call: TRBD1
clone_size: .
cdr3_length: 19
v_call: TRBV10-3
j_call: TRBJ1-4
cdr3_nt: TGTGCCATCAGTGAGTCTAAGTTGACAGGGGATGGAACTAATGAAAAACTGTTTTTT
cdr3_aa: CAISESKLTGDGTNEKLFF

d_call: .
clone_size: few
cdr3_length: 15
v_call: TRBV4-1
j_call: TRBJ2-3
cdr3_nt: TGCGCCAGCAGCCAAGAGCGGGGGCTGTCAGATACGCAGTATTTT
cdr3_aa: CASSQERGLSDTQYF

d_call: .
clone_size: .
cdr3_length: 12
v_call: TRBV14
j_call: TRBJ1-1
cdr3_nt: TGTGCCAGCAGCCAAAATGGGCTTGAAGCTTTCTTT
cdr3_aa: CASSQNGLEAFF

d_call: .
clone_size: .
cdr3_length: 19
v_call: TRBV15
j_call: TRBJ1-6
cdr3_nt: TGTGCCACCAGCCCCGCCGGGGGCGCCGAATGGTCCTATAATTCACCCCTCCACTTT
cdr3_aa: CATSPAGGAEWSYNSPLHF

d_call: TRBD1
clone_size: few
cdr3_length: 14
v_call: TRBV12-3/TRBV12-4
j_call: TRBJ2-1
cdr3_nt: TGTGCCAGCAGCCCACTAGGGACAGGGAGTGAGCAGTTCTTC
cdr3_aa: CASSPLGTGSEQFF

d_call: TRBD1
clone_size: many
cdr3_length: 16
v_call: TRBV7-8
j_call: TRBJ2-3
cdr3_nt: TGTGCCAGCAGCTTAGCACAGGGGTGGGGCACAGATACGCAGTATTTT
cdr3_aa: CASSLAQGWGTDTQYF

d_call: .
clone_size: .
cdr3_length: 12
v_call: TRBV12-3/TRBV12-4
j_call: TRBJ2-1
cdr3_nt: TGTGCCAGCAAGTTCGTTTACAATGAGCAGTTCTTC
cdr3_aa: CASKFVYNEQFF

d_call: .
clone_size: few
cdr3_length: 15
v_call: TRBV27
j_call: TRBJ2-3
cdr3_nt: TGTGCCAGCAGTTTATTCTACCCCTGGAGAGATACGCAGTATTTT
cdr3_aa: CASSLFYPWRDTQYF

d_call: TRBD1
clone_size: .
cdr3_length: 16
v_call: TRBV7-9
j_call: TRBJ2-1
cdr3_nt: TGTGCCAGCAGCTCCCATCCGGGACAGGGTAACAATGAGCAGTTCTTC
cdr3_aa: CASSSHPGQGNNEQFF

d_call: TRBD1
clone_size: .
cdr3_length: 15
v_call: TRBV4-1
j_call: TRBJ2-1
cdr3_nt: TGCGCCAGCAGCCAAGTACAGGGGACAAGGAATGAGCAGTTCTTC
cdr3_aa: CASSQVQGTRNEQFF

d_call: .
clone_size: .
cdr3_length: 16
v_call: TRBV4-3
j_call: TRBJ2-5
cdr3_nt: TGCGCCAGCAGCCGGGGGGAGGACAGCTTAGCGGGGACCCAGTACTTC
cdr3_aa: CASSRGEDSLAGTQYF

d_call: TRBD1
clone_size: few
cdr3_length: 16
v_call: TRBV24-1
j_call: TRBJ2-3
cdr3_nt: TGTGCCACCTCCCGGGACAGTCCCACTAGCACAGATACGCAGTATTTT
cdr3_aa: CATSRDSPTSTDTQYF

d_call: TRBD1
clone_size: few
cdr3_length: 14
v_call: TRBV7-6
j_call: TRBJ2-5
cdr3_nt: TGTGCTAGCAGCTTAGCCCAGGGGGTAGAGACCCAGTACTTC
cdr3_aa: CASSLAQGVETQYF

d_call: .
clone_size: many
cdr3_length: 13
v_call: TRBV7-7
j_call: TRBJ2-2
cdr3_nt: TGTGCTAGCAGCTTCGACCTAACCGGGGAGCTGTTTTTT
cdr3_aa: CASSFDLTGELFF

d_call: TRBD1
clone_size: .
cdr3_length: 14
v_call: TRBV13
j_call: TRBJ2-7
cdr3_nt: TGTGCCAGCAGCAACCGGGACAGCTCCTACGAGCAGTACTTC
cdr3_aa: CASSNRDSSYEQYF

d_call: .
clone_size: .
cdr3_length: 11
v_call: TRBV20-1
j_call: TRBJ1-4
cdr3_nt: TGCAGTGCCCCCCTGGGGGGAAAACTGTTTTTT
cdr3_aa: CSAPLGGKLFF

d_call: TRBD1
clone_size: many
cdr3_length: 17
v_call: TRBV7-2
j_call: TRBJ1-2
cdr3_nt: TGTGCCAGCAGCCTACAGCCTCCCGGGACAGGGGGCGATGGCTACACCTTC
cdr3_aa: CASSLQPPGTGGDGYTF

d_call: .
clone_size: .
cdr3_length: 14
v_call: TRBV6-1
j_call: TRBJ2-7
cdr3_nt: TGTGCCAGCAGTAAACAGGGAGTGGGGTACGAGCAGTACTTC
cdr3_aa: CASSKQGVGYEQYF